This T cell receptor (beta chain) was captured by sequencing in a study of blood T cell repertoires in COVID-19. The wider study: Spain, Italy and the United States supplied samples that represented acute and convalescent COVID-19. The analysed material was cDNA or gDNA that came from T cells, B-cell-depleted T cells, or PBMCs.

In the authors' workflow: Amplifying reference gene primers gave estimates of nucleated cell counts. Only in-frame clones appear in the TCRdb table, and some are missing; sequencing was by immunoSEQ multiplex PCR. D and trimming were read from the DNA, whereas the V and J calls and clone size are those reported in that table. This sample carries under 55,000 clones, around 86% of them seen once, and the ten largest clones take less than 2.5%. This CDR3 has 14 amino acids. Germline V CDR1 and CDR2: ENHRY, SYGVKD. With 9 bases clipped from V and 4 bases from J, the junction kept 11 bases outside the gene matches. This clone was counted a few times. A Seattle source enrolled patients during active infection and followed them longitudinally.

This TCR derives from a woman aged 80 or over with COVID-19, enrolled during active disease. Source material: peripheral blood. V gene TRBV10-3 combines with J gene TRBJ1-1; 7 bases are shared with TRBD1. The CDR3 DNA sequence: TGTGCCATTTCCTATGGACAGGCCGCCACTGAAGCTTTCTTT. Protein sequence: CAISYGQAATEAFF.